This TCR beta chain was captured by sequencing in a study of type 1 and type 2 diabetes patients. Study results and caveats: Some expanded clones seen only in T1D might occur in additional T2D or control samples.

Standard classification criteria confirmed type 1 or type 2 diabetes in all patients. This clonotype came up a few times. Antigen specificity is unknown. PCR was run on genomic DNA. Amplification of the beta chain CDR3 used 30 forward and 13 reverse multiplex primers. TCRdb reprocessed the multiplex PCR reads via MiXCR and lists one record per CDR3 protein. The data contain 250,000 to 300,000 distinct CDR3 sequences, 40% to 50% of them singletons. The sample comprised peripheral blood mononuclear cells (PBMCs). This clonotype was obtained from a young man with type 2 diabetes.

The CDR3 here is CASLLTGFNQPQHF. The CDR3 nucleotides read TGCGCCAGCCTCCTAACAGGCTTCAATCAGCCCCAGCATTTT. V usage is TRBV5-1 and J usage is TRBJ1-5; D might be TRBD1 (5 bases). The V gene lost 7 bases and the J gene lost 3 bases, with 14 bases spanning the gap. This CDR3 region has 14 residues. The germline CDR1 and CDR2 sequences are SGHRS and YFSETQ. The variable domain in full, completed from reference TRBV5-1 and TRBJ1-5, reads KAGVTQTPRYLIKTRGQQVTLSCSPISGHRSVSWYQQTPGQGLQFLFEYFSETQRNKGNFPGRFSGRQFSNSRSEMNVSTLELGDSALYLCASLLTGFNQPQHFGDGTRLSIL.